Following are 27 T cell receptor beta chains from one sample sequenced in a study of blood T cell repertoires in COVID-19. Libraries were prepared by immunoSEQ multiplex PCR; TCRdb keeps only in-frame clonotypes and omits some of them. This table has about 220,000 clones, roughly 85% appearing once. The material sequenced was PBMCs or T cells enriched from blood (not recorded which). Source of these receptors: a woman in her fifties or sixties who had been exposed to COVID-19.

The chain carries TRBV25-1 and TRBJ2-3; 7 bases fit TRBD1. The CDR3 sequence is 14 residues long. Germline trimming cut 7 bases from V and 2 bases from J; bases unmatched to any gene: 6. CDR1 and CDR2 (germline): MGHDK, SYGVNS. CDR3 sequence: CASNGDSYTDTQYF. CDR3 coding DNA: TGTGCCAGCAACGGGGACAGTTACACAGATACGCAGTATTTT.

The chain uses TRBV7-8 and TRBJ1-3; D may be TRBD1 (5 bases). Trimming removed 4 bases at V and 2 bases at J, with 24 bases between. Germline CDR1 and CDR2: SGHVS and FQNEAQ. The CDR3 is 19 residues long. The CDR3 coding sequence is TGTGCCAGCAGCTCTGTGACGAGTGGCAGGGCCACCGCTGGAAACACCATATATTTT. This encodes CASSSVTSGRATAGNTIYF.

A remark on this clone: Its ends do not fully match the called genes, so a read error is possible. The chain has TRBV2 and TRBJ1-1, with D perhaps matching TRBD1 (6 bases). The germline V gene encodes CDR1 SNHLY and CDR2 FYNNEI. This CDR3 comprises 11 residues. The CDR3 is CANSRTAEAFF. The CDR3 DNA reads as TGTGCCAACAGTAGGACAGCCGAAGCTTTCTTT.

This clone showed up just once. This rearrangement joins TRBV5-6 to TRBJ1-1; TRBD1 aligns across 9 bases. Germline V lookup: CDR1 SGHDT, CDR2 YYEEEE. This CDR3 spans 15 amino acids. V gave up 6 bases and J gave up 4 bases; unmatched junction bases: 10. CDR3 nucleotide sequence: TGTGCCAGCATCCTATCACCGACAGGGGGCACTGAAGCTTTCTTT. This translates into CASILSPTGGTEAFF.

V usage is TRBV19 and J usage is TRBJ1-3; perhaps TRBD1 as D (5 bases). Trimming pared 4 bases from V and 7 bases from J, leaving 20 bases between. The V gene's germline CDR1 is LNHDA and CDR2 SQIVND (reference sequence). This CDR3 spans 16 amino acids. The CDR3 loop reads CASSKVQGGVGNTIYF. CDR3 coding DNA: TGTGCCAGTAGTAAGGTGCAGGGAGGCGTTGGGAACACCATATATTTT.

The chain employs TRBV24-1 and TRBJ1-1; 7 bases match TRBD1. Germline V gene sequence: CDR1 KGHDR, CDR2 SFDVKD. This CDR3 has 13 amino acids. Unmatched junction bases numbered 5, after V lost 7 bases and J lost 4 bases. The CDR3 here is CATSAAGGTEAFF. The DNA of the CDR3 is TGTGCCACCAGCGCTGCAGGGGGCACTGAAGCTTTCTTT.

The CDR3 nucleotides read TGTGCCAGCAGCTTGAGAACAGGGCTATCTGTGGAGACCCAGTACTTC. This translates into CASSLRTGLSVETQYF. The chain employs TRBV5-6 and TRBJ2-5; maybe TRBD1 (6 bases). Trimming pared 1 base from V and 5 bases from J, leaving 18 bases between. Germline CDR1 and CDR2: SGHDT and YYEEEE. The CDR3 sequence is 16 residues long.

Note on this clone: One end of the junction does not line up with germline, which may come from a read error. The V and J genes are TRBV18 and TRBJ1-1; possible D gene TRBD1, 6 bases. This CDR3 spans 16 amino acids. Looked up from germline, CDR1 is KGHSH and CDR2 is LQKENI. The CDR3 spells CASSPPDGGLKTEAFF. Written as DNA, the CDR3 is TGTGCCAGCTCACCACCGGATGGGGGCCTGAAGACTGAAGCTTTCTTT.

The chain uses TRBV28 and TRBJ1-5, with TRBD1 matching 7 bases. Germline CDR1 and CDR2: MDHEN and SYDVKM. V was pared by 6 bases and J by 0 bases, with 8 bases of the junction left unmatched. CDR3 length equals 16 residues. The CDR3 reads CASSPLGDSSNQPQHF. In DNA, the CDR3 is TGTGCCAGCAGCCCCCTGGGGGACAGTAGCAATCAGCCCCAGCATTTT.

The V call is TRBV5-1, the J call TRBJ1-1; a weak D match, TRBD1 (6 bases). This CDR3 is 18 amino acids long. Deletions cut 4 bases from V and 0 bases from J, with 22 bases between. The germline CDR1 and CDR2 sequences are SGHRS and YFSETQ. The CDR3 DNA reads as TGCGCCAGCAGCCCCCGATCAGGGGTCGGCCTCATGAACACTGAAGCTTTCTTT. Its protein is CASSPRSGVGLMNTEAFF.

The CDR3 nucleotides read TGCGCCAGCAGCTGGCCCTCCGGGACATCGAACACCGGGGAGCTGTTTTTT. Translation gives CASSWPSGTSNTGELFF. This chain uses TRBV5-1 with TRBJ2-2, with a tentative D call TRBD1 (6 bases). V lost 3 bases to trimming and J lost 0 bases, with 15 bases between them. This CDR3 contains 17 residues. The V gene's germline CDR1 is SGHRS and CDR2 YFSETQ.

This chain connects TRBV11-1 to TRBJ1-1, with D maybe TRBD1 (6 bases). The CDR3 is 13 residues long. Germline V CDR1 and CDR2: SGHAT, FQDESV (reference sequence). V was trimmed by 3 bases and J by 4 bases, leaving 9 bases between them. The CDR3 sequence: CASSLEGGTEAFF. The CDR3, as DNA: TGTGCCAGCAGCTTGGAAGGGGGCACTGAAGCTTTCTTT.

This clone occurred once. The V and J genes are TRBV5-1 and TRBJ2-7; 9 bases match TRBD2. Per the germline V gene, CDR1 is SGHRS and CDR2 is YFSETQ. This CDR3 has 16 amino acids. With V trimmed by 2 bases and J by 5 bases, 11 bases remained unmatched. CDR3 nucleotide sequence: TGCGCCAGCAGCTTCCGTAGGAGCGGGGGGCAGAACGAGCAGTACTTC. Its translation is CASSFRRSGGQNEQYF.

The chain combines TRBV19 with TRBJ2-1; a possible D gene is TRBD2 (5 bases). This CDR3 region has 11 residues. The V end was cut by 6 bases, the J end by 10 bases, with 10 bases between. The germline V gene encodes CDR1 LNHDA and CDR2 SQIVND (reference sequence). The CDR3 sequence is CASSPGVEQFF. For the CDR3, the DNA is TGTGCCAGTAGCCCCGGGGTCGAGCAGTTCTTC. The whole variable domain, remainder taken from reference TRBV19 and TRBJ2-1, is DGGITQSPKYLFRKEGQNVTLSCEQNLNHDAMYWYRQDPGQGLRLIYYSQIVNDFQKGDIAEGYSVSREKKESFPLTVTSAQKNPTAFYLCASSPGVEQFFGPGTRLTVL.

This clone was picked up one time. V gene TRBV7-2 combines with J gene TRBJ1-2; maybe TRBD1 (5 bases). Deletions cut 3 bases from V and 4 bases from J, with 9 bases between. CDR3 length: 13 residues. Germline CDR1 and CDR2: SGHTA and FQGNSA. CDR3 sequence reads: CASSFQGSYGYTF. CDR3 coding DNA: TGTGCCAGCAGCTTCCAGGGTAGCTATGGCTACACCTTC.

This chain connects TRBV7-3 to TRBJ2-7, with 8 bases fitting TRBD1. The CDR3 contains 15 residues. Germline CDR1 reads SGHTA; CDR2 reads FQGTGA. V lost 5 bases, J lost 3 bases, and 9 bases stayed unmatched. The CDR3 reads CASSPDRGLGYEQYF. The CDR3 nucleotides are TGTGCCAGCAGCCCCGACAGGGGTTTAGGCTACGAGCAGTACTTC.

This chain uses TRBV3-1 (or the pseudogene TRBV3-2) with TRBJ1-5; D unclear. V lost 1 base and J 2 bases, leaving 6 bases between the germline ends. CDR3 size: 14 residues. The germline V gene has CDR1 LGHDT and CDR2 YNNKEL (reference sequence). CDR3 residues: CASSQGQGNQPQHF. The CDR3 DNA sequence: TGTGCCAGCAGCCAAGGGCAGGGCAATCAGCCCCAGCATTTT.

The chain couples TRBV4-3 to TRBJ1-4, with 7 nucleotides matching TRBD1. J was trimmed by 5 bases and V by 0 bases; bases with no gene match: 9. The CDR3 runs 17 residues. Germline V gene sequence: CDR1 LGHNA, CDR2 YSLEER. CDR3 protein: CASSQDARSRGNEKLFF. As DNA, the CDR3 is TGCGCCAGCAGCCAAGATGCTAGATCCAGGGGGAATGAAAAACTGTTTTTT.

V is TRBV4-3 and J is TRBJ2-5, with 9 bases fitting TRBD2. V was clipped by 0 bases and J by 1 base; unmatched bases: 6. The CDR3 extends over 17 amino acids. From germline, CDR1 is LGHNA and CDR2 YSLEER. The CDR3 spells CASSQDIKRGVQETQYF. Written as DNA, the CDR3 is TGCGCCAGCAGCCAAGATATAAAGCGGGGGGTCCAAGAGACCCAGTACTTC.

To note about this clone: Other DNA sequences from this sample encode an identical CDR3 as well. The rearrangement joins TRBV9 to TRBJ1-1, with a weak D call TRBD1 (5 bases). Per the germline V gene, CDR1 is SGDLS and CDR2 is YYNGEE. V lost 0 bases and J 0 bases, leaving 6 bases between the germline ends. The length of the CDR3 is 14 residues. The CDR3 DNA follows: TGTGCCAGCAGCGTAGGGGACTTGAACACTGAAGCTTTCTTT. Residues: CASSVGDLNTEAFF.

The chain recombines TRBV28 with TRBJ1-1; TRBD1 matches 7 bases. The ends lost 4 bases at V and 6 bases at J; junction bases unmatched: 8. The CDR3 totals 14 residues. Germline V lookup: CDR1 MDHEN, CDR2 SYDVKM. In DNA, the CDR3 is TGTGCCAGCAGTTCTCCGACAGGGCGAGCTGAAGCTTTCTTT. It specifies CASSSPTGRAEAFF.

V gene TRBV5-5 combines with J gene TRBJ2-7, with 10 bases aligning to TRBD1. The germline gives CDR1 SGHKS, CDR2 YYEKEE (reference sequence). Losses at the gene ends were 5 bases for V and 1 base for J; bases not matched to a gene: 3. This CDR3 contains 14 residues. The CDR3 reads CASSWTGGSYEQYF. CDR3 sequence (DNA): TGTGCCAGCAGTTGGACAGGGGGGTCCTACGAGCAGTACTTC.

The chain combines TRBV2 with TRBJ2-7; TRBD1 is a possible D gene (6 bases). CDR1 and CDR2 from the germline V gene are SNHLY and FYNNEI. The CDR3 length is 15 residues. Trimming took off 2 bases at V and 6 bases at J, with 17 bases between the two ends. In DNA, the CDR3 is TGTGCCAGCAGTGAACGAGGCCAGGGGTTCGGCGAGCAGTACTTC. The encoded protein is CASSERGQGFGEQYF. Filled out from reference TRBV2 and TRBJ2-7, the complete variable domain reads EPEVTQTPSHQVTQMGQEVILRCVPISNHLYFYWYRQILGQKVEFLVSFYNNEISEKSEIFDDQFSVERPDGSNFTLKIRSTKLEDSAMYFCASSERGQGFGEQYFGPGTRLTVT.

The chain uses TRBV19 and TRBJ2-7; perhaps TRBD1 as D (6 bases). The CDR3 is 14 amino acids. CDR1 is LNHDA and CDR2 is SQIVND in the germline V gene (reference sequence). V was pared by 5 bases and J by 6 bases, with 17 bases between. The CDR3: CASSPNQGYSEQYF. In nucleotides, the CDR3 is TGTGCCAGTAGTCCCAATCAGGGGTATTCCGAGCAGTACTTC.

The V call is TRBV12-3 or TRBV12-4, the J call TRBJ1-4; D not certain. V was shortened by 3 bases and J by 5 bases, with 7 bases between the two germline ends. The CDR3 has 13 residues. The CDR3, as DNA: TGTGCCAGCAGTTTCGTTAGAAATGAAAAACTGTTTTTT. Protein product: CASSFVRNEKLFF.

This chain uses TRBV7-8 with TRBJ1-6; 8 bases align to TRBD1. The germline V gene encodes CDR1 SGHVS and CDR2 FQNEAQ. The CDR3 has 16 amino acids. The V and J ends lost 5 bases and 5 bases, in that order; junction bases with no gene match: 8. CDR3 amino acids: CASSRRTGSDNSPLHF. CDR3 nucleotide sequence: TGTGCCAGCAGCCGTCGGACAGGGTCTGATAATTCACCCCTCCACTTT.

The chain uses TRBV29-1 and TRBJ1-2, with D unclear. The CDR3 spans 11 residues. CDR1 is SQVTM and CDR2 is ANQGSEA in the germline V gene. V dropped 4 bases and J dropped 3 bases, with 6 bases sitting between them. CDR3 coding DNA: TGCAGCGTTGGCCGCGACTATGGCTACACCTTC. It encodes CSVGRDYGYTF. The full variable domain, completed using reference TRBV29-1 and TRBJ1-2, is SAVISQKPSRDICQRGTSLTIQCQVDSQVTMMFWYRQQPGQSLTLIATANQGSEATYESGFVIDKFPISRPNLTFSTLTVSNMSPEDSSIYLCSVGRDYGYTFGSGTRLTVV.